The sequence of this T cell receptor (delta chain) was determined in a study of Vδ1+ human thymocytes. Concerning this clone: The antigen is undetermined.

V was pared by 7 bases and J by 0 bases, with 18 bases between. The CDR3 is 16 amino acids. Germline V gives CDR1 TSWWSYY, CDR2 QGS. Sequences come from RNA converted to cDNA by reverse transcription. The CDR3 regions were amplified by multiplex PCR from V-gene primers to a constant-region primer. TCRdb re-called clones from the multiplex PCR reads using CATT. The sample holds some 23,000 delta-chain clones, 25% to 30% seen once. Study-wide points: Thymic TRG and TRD repertoires appeared highly polyclonal.

This clonotype originated in a boy in the first two years of life who had congenital heart surgery. What was sequenced was Vdelta1+ gamma-delta thymocytes from the thymus. Sample subset: FACS-sorted CD3+ TCRalphabeta- TCRVdelta1+ TCRVdelta2- thymocytes. The chain employs TRDV1 and TRDJ1; D perhaps matches TRDD3 (6 bases). The CDR3 nucleotides read TGTGCTCTTGCCGAGAGGGATAGAACTGACACCGATAAACTCATCTTT. Amino acid sequence: CALAERDRTDTDKLIF.